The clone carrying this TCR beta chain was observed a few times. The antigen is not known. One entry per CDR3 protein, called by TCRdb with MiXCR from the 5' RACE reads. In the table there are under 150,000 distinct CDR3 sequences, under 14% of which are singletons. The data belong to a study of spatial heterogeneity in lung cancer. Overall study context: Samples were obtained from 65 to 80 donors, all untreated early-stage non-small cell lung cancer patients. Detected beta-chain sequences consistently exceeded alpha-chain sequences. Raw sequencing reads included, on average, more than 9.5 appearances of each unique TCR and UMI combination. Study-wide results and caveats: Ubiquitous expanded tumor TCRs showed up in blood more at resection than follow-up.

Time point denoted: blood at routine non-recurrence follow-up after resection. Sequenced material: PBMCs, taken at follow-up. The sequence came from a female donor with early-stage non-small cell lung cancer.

The CDR3 DNA reads as TGTGCCAGCAGGGCGATTGGTAGCAATCAGCCCCAGCATTTT. As protein: CASRAIGSNQPQHF. The chain has TRBV6-6 and TRBJ1-5; unclear D gene. Looked up from germline, CDR1 is MNHNY and CDR2 is SVGAGI (reference sequence). The CDR3 has 14 amino acids. V lost 6 bases, J lost 0 bases, and 9 bases lay in between.